These T cell receptor beta chains were read from a single sample in a study of PD-L1 blockade in urothelial cancer. Profiling relied on immunoSEQ multiplex PCR, and the TCRdb table lists in-frame clones only, not all of them. The sample lists about 120,000 clones, approximately 90% seen once, with 1.5% to 2% in the top ten. The source was PBMCs, collected around atezolizumab (anti-PD-L1) treatment. The source is a man aged 55 to 70 with urothelial cancer. The CDR3 runs from the conserved cysteine through the conserved F or W. The D gene is left open where the match is weak. The size field is filled for only some rows; it gives once, few, many or a size class.

V gene	clone size	J gene	D gene	CDR3 DNA	CDR3 protein
TRBV10-3	once	TRBJ2-7	NA	TGTGCCATCAGTGAGGGGAGCTCCTACGAGCAGTACTTC	CAISEGSSYEQYF
TRBV9	NA	TRBJ1-5	NA	TGTGCCAGCAGCGTAGGAGAGGGAGGCAATCAGCCCCAGCATTTT	CASSVGEGGNQPQHF
TRBV12-5	NA	TRBJ2-1	TRBD2	TGTGCTAGTGGTGGCTCACCCGGGACTACCGACAATGAGCAGTTCTTC	CASGGSPGTTDNEQFF
TRBV5-1	NA	TRBJ2-5	NA	TGCGCCAGCACGGATAACGGGGGTGGAGAGACCCAGTACTTC	CASTDNGGGETQYF
TRBV5-1	NA	TRBJ2-3	NA	TGCGCCAGCAGCTTGGCCCAGGGCCCTCCCGGAAGTTATTTT	CASSLAQGPPGSYF
TRBV7-8	NA	TRBJ2-7	TRBD1	TGTGCCAGCAGCAGGGGGAACAGGGGGCCGGGGGAGCAGTACTTC	CASSRGNRGPGEQYF
TRBV5-6	NA	TRBJ2-3	NA	TGTGCCAGCACCTTTGGCGGGGGCAGCACAGATACGCAGTATTTT	CASTFGGGSTDTQYF
TRBV29-1	NA	TRBJ1-4	TRBD1	TGCAGCGGGTCCGGGACAGGGGGTGAAAAACTGTTTTTT	CSGSGTGGEKLFF
TRBV6-6	NA	TRBJ2-1	NA	TGTGCCAGCAGAAAGGGGATTGGCTCCTACAATGAGCAGTTCTTC	CASRKGIGSYNEQFF
TRBV6-1	NA	TRBJ2-5	NA	TGTGCCAGCAGTTTCGGAGAGACCCAGTACTTC	CASSFGETQYF
TRBV6-1	once	TRBJ2-3	TRBD1	TGTGCCAGCAGTGCCTTCTCGGGACAGTCCACAGATACGCAGTATTTT	CASSAFSGQSTDTQYF
TRBV28	NA	TRBJ2-4	NA	TGTGCCAGCAGTAACACGTACAAAAACATTCAGTACTTC	CASSNTYKNIQYF
TRBV2	NA	TRBJ2-4	NA	TGTGCCAGCAGTGGTGGGGATGCCCGGACAGATAAAAACATTCAGTACTTC	CASSGGDARTDKNIQYF
TRBV2	NA	TRBJ2-5	NA	TGTGCCAGACGGGACACCGGACAAGAGACCCAGTACTTC	CARRDTGQETQYF